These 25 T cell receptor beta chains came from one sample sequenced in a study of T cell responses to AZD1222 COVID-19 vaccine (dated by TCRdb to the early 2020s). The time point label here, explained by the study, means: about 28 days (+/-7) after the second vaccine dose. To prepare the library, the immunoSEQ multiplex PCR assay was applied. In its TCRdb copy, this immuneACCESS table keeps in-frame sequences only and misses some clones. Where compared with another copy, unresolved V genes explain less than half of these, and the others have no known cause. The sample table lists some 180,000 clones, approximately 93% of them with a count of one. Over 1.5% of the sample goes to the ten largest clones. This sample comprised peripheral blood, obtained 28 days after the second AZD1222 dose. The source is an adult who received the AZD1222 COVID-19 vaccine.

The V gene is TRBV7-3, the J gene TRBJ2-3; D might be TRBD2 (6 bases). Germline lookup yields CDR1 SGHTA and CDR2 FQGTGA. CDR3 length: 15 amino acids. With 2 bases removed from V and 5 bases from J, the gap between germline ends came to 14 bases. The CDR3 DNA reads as TGTGCCAGCAGCTTATCGGCACTAGCAGTAGATACGCAGTATTTT. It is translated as CASSLSALAVDTQYF.

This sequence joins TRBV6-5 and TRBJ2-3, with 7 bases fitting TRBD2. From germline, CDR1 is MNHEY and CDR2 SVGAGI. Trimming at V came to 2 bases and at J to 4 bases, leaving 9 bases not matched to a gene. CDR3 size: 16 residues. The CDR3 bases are TGTGCCAGCAGTTACGACGGCGGGGGATCAGCAGATACGCAGTATTTT. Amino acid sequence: CASSYDGGGSADTQYF.

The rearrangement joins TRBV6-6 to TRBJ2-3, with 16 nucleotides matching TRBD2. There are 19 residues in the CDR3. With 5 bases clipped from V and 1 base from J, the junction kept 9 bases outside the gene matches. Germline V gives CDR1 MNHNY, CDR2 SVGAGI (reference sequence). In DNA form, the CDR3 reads TGTGCCAGCAGTCACCCGGGACTAGCGGGAGGGGGGGGCACAGATACGCAGTATTTT. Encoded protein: CASSHPGLAGGGGTDTQYF.

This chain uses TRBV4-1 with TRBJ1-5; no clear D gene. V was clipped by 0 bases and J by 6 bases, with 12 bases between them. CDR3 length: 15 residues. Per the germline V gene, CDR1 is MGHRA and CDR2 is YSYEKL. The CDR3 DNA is TGCGCCAGCAGCCAAGAGGAGGAATCGGGTCAGCCCCAGCATTTT. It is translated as CASSQEEESGQPQHF.

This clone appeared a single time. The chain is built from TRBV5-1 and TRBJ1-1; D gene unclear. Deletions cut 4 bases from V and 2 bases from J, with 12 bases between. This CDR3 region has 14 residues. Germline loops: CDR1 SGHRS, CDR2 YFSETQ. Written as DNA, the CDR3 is TGCGCCAGCAGCCCCGTCCAGTACAACACTGAAGCTTTCTTT. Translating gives CASSPVQYNTEAFF.

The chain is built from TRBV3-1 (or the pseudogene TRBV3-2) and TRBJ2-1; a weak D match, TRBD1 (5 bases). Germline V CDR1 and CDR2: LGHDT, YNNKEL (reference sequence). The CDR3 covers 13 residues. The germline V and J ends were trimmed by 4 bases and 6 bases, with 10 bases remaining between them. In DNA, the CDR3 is TGTGCCAGCAGCCTCACCCAGGGCAATGAGCAGTTCTTC. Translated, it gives CASSLTQGNEQFF.

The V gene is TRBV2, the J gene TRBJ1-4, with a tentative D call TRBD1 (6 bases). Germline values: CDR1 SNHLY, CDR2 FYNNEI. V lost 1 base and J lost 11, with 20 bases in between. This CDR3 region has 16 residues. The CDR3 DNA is TGTGCCAGCAGTGAAGAGGGGGACAAGGGCCCCTGGAAACTGTTTTTT. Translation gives CASSEEGDKGPWKLFF.

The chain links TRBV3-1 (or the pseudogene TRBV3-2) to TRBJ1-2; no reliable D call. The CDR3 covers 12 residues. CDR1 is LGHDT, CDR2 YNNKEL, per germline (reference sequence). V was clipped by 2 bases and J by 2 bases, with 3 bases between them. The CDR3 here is CASSQTNYGYTF. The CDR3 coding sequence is TGTGCCAGCAGCCAAACCAACTATGGCTACACCTTC.

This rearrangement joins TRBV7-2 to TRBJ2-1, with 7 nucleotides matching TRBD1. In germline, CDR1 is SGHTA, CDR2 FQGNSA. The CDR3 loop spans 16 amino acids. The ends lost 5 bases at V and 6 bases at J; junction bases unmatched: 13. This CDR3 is CASSGYPGTEFNEQFF. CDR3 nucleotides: TGTGCCAGCAGCGGTTACCCCGGGACAGAGTTCAATGAGCAGTTCTTC.

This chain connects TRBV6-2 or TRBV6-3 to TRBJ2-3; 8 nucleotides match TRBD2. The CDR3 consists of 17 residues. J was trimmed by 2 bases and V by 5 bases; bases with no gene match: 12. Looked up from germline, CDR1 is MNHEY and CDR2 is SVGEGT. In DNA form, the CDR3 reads TGTGCCAGCAGTAGCAGGGGAGGAGCGGGGGCCACAGATACGCAGTATTTT. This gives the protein CASSSRGGAGATDTQYF.

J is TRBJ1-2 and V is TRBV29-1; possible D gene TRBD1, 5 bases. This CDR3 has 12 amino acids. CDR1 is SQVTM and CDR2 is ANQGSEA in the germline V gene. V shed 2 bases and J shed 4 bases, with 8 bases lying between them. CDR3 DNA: TGCAGCGTTGAAAAGGGGCTCTATGGCTACACCTTC. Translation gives CSVEKGLYGYTF.

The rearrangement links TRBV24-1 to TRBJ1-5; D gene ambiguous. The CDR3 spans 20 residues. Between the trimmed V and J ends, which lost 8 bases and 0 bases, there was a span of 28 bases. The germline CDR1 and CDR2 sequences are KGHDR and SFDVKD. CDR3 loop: CATTPRSPLTTPYSNQPQHF. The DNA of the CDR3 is TGTGCCACCACCCCGAGATCGCCCCTTACGACCCCGTATAGCAATCAGCCCCAGCATTTT.

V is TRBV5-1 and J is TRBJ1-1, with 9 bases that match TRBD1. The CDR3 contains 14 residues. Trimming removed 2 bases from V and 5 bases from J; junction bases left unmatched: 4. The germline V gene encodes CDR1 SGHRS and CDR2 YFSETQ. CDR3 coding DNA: TGCGCCAGCAGCTTCCGGACAGGGGAAACTGAAGCTTTCTTT. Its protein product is CASSFRTGETEAFF.

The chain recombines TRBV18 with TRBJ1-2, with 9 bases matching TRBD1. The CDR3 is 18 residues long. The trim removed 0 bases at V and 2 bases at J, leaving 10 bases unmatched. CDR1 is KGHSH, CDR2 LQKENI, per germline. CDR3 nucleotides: TGTGCCAGCTCACCACCCAATCGGATAGGACAGGGGAACTATGGCTACACCTTC. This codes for CASSPPNRIGQGNYGYTF.

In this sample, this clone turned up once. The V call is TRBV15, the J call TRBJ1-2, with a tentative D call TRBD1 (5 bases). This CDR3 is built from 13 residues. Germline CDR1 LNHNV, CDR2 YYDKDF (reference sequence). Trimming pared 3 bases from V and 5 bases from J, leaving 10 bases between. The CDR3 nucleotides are TGTGCCACCAGCAGTCTGGGGGGGTATGGCTACACCTTC. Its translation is CATSSLGGYGYTF.

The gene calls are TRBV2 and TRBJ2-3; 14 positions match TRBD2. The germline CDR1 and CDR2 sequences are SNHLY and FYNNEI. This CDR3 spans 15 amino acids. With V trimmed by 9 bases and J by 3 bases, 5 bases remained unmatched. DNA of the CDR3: TGTGCCAGTCAGCGGACTAGCGGGAGGACAGATACGCAGTATTTT. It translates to CASQRTSGRTDTQYF.

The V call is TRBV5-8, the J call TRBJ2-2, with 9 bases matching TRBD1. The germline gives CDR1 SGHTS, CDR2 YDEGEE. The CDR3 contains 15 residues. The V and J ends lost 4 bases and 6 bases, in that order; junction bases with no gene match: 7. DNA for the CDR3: TGTGCCAGCAGCAGGACAGGGGCTTCCGCCGGGGAGCTGTTTTTT. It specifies CASSRTGASAGELFF. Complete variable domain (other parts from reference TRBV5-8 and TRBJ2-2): EAGVTQSPTHLIKTRGQQATLRCSPISGHTSVYWYQQALGLGLQFLLWYDEGEERNRGNFPPRFSGRQFPNYSSELNVNALELEDSALYLCASSRTGASAGELFFGEGSRLTVL.

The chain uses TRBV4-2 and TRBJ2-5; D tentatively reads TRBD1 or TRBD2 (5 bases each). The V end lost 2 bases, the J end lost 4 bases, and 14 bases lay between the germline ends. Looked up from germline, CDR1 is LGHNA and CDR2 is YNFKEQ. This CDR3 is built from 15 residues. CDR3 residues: CASSQNIGTGETQYF. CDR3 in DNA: TGTGCCAGCAGCCAAAACATCGGGACGGGAGAGACCCAGTACTTC.

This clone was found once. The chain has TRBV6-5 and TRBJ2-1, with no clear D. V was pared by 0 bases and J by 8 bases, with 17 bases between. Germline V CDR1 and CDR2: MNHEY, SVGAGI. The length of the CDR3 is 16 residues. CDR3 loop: CASSYSSPHLVDEQFF. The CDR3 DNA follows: TGTGCCAGCAGTTACTCGAGTCCGCACTTAGTCGATGAGCAGTTCTTC.

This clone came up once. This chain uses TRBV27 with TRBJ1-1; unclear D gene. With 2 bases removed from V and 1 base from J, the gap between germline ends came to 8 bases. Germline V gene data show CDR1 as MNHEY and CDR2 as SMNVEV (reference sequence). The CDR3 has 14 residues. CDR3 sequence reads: CASSLDRRNTEAFF. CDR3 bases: TGTGCCAGCAGTTTAGACCGACGGAACACTGAAGCTTTCTTT.

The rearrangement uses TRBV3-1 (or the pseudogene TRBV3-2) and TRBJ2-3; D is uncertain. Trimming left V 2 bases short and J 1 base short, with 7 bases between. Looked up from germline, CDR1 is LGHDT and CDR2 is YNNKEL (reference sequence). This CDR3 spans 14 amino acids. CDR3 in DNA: TGTGCCAGCAGCCAAAGGGTGGGCACAGATACGCAGTATTTT. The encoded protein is CASSQRVGTDTQYF.

The CDR3 coding sequence is TGTGCCAGCGCCAGCAGGGGGGATTCTGGAAACACCATATATTTT. It is translated as CASASRGDSGNTIYF. The chain joins TRBV6-5 to TRBJ1-3; 7 nucleotides align to TRBD1. Germline CDR1 reads MNHEY; CDR2 reads SVGAGI. V was clipped by 8 bases and J by 1 base; unmatched bases: 8. CDR3 length equals 15 residues.

The CDR3 nucleotides read TGCGCCAGCAGCTTCCACCGCCGGAGTACCTACGAGCAGTACTTC. It specifies CASSFHRRSTYEQYF. The chain couples TRBV5-1 to TRBJ2-7; the D is unclear. Germline assignment: CDR1 SGHRS and CDR2 YFSETQ. Trimming stripped 2 bases from V and 2 bases from J, with 14 bases between. The CDR3 runs to 15 residues.

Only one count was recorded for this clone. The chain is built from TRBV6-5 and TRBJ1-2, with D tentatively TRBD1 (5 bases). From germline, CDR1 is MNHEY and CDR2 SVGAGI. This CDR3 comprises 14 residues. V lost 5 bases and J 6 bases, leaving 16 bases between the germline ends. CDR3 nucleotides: TGTGCCAGCAGTCTCATTAATGGGGCTGATGGCTACACCTTC. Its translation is CASSLINGADGYTF.

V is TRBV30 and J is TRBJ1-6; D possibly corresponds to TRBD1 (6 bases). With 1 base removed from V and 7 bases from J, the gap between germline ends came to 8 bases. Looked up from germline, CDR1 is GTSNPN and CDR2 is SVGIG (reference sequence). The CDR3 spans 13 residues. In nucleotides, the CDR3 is TGTGCCTGGAGTGCAACAGGGAATTCACCCCTCCACTTT. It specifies CAWSATGNSPLHF.